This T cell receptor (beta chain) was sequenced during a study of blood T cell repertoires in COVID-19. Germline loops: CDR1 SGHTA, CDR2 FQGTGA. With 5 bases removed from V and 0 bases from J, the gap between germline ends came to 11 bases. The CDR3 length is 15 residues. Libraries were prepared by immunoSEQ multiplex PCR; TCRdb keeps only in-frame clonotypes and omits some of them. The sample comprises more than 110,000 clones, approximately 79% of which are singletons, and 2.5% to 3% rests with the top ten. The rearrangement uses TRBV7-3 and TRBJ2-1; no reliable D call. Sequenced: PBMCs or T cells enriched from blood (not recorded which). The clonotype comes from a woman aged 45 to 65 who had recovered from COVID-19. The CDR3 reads CASSPQASSYNEQFF. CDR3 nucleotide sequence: TGTGCCAGCAGCCCCCAGGCGAGCTCCTACAATGAGCAGTTCTTC.